This paragraph covers one TCR beta chain sequence. What it binds is not known. Use of 60 Vbeta and 13 Jbeta primers characterized the PCR. Sequencing used immunoSEQ multiplex PCR; TCRdb keeps in-frame clones, though not all of them. The top ten hold roughly 1.2% of the sample, which has 90,000 to 100,000 clones, around 73% seen once. The data were taken from a study of cytomegalovirus exposure and HLA in healthy donors. Overall study results and limits: With later analysis, a missense DCLRE1C variant became linked to TCR beta V- and J-gene trimming. Generally TCR sequences proved uncommon, though certain public TCRs appeared in numerous donors. Excluded: some indistinguishable V segments such as TRBV6-2 and TRBV6-3. Several of the most significant clusters were apparently associated with common viral pathogens in a later analysis.

The CDR3 contains 15 residues. V lost 1 base and J 2 bases, leaving 9 bases between the germline ends. In germline, CDR1 is SGHNT, CDR2 YENEEA. This clonotype was sampled from a female donor in good health and CMV-seronegative. The material sequenced was PBMCs. The chain couples TRBV11-3 to TRBJ1-5; D gene ambiguous. The CDR3 sequence: CASSLARDCNQPQHF. The CDR3 nucleotides read TGTGCCAGCAGCTTAGCACGGGATTGCAATCAGCCCCAGCATTTT.